This T cell receptor (beta chain) is from a study of post-analysis software for immune sequencing data. cDNA libraries for TCR beta contained unique molecular identifiers. TCRdb re-derived calls from the PCR reads in MiXCR, one entry per CDR3 protein. Among hundreds of thousands of distinct CDR3 sequences listed, over 35% were seen once. Study-level findings and limits: Patients showed TRBV5-6, TRBV5-1 and TRBV20-1 among a handful of TRBV segments more frequent than in controls. When compared against controls, multiple sclerosis patients showed significantly lower normalized Chao1 diversity. Clustering by F measure revealed strong co-clustering among samples prepared together in one batch.

Trimming stripped 6 bases from V and 9 bases from J, with 18 bases between. Germline CDR1 reads SGHAT; CDR2 reads FQNNGV. The CDR3 has 14 amino acids. In regard to this clonotype: What it recognizes is unknown.

The chain recombines TRBV11-2 with TRBJ2-1; D call uncertain. The receptor was isolated from a girl between 5 and 17 years old with multiple sclerosis. Material: blood. The CDR3 here is CASSLLGAWFEQFF. For the CDR3, the DNA is TGTGCCAGCAGTTTATTAGGAGCTTGGTTTGAGCAGTTCTTC.